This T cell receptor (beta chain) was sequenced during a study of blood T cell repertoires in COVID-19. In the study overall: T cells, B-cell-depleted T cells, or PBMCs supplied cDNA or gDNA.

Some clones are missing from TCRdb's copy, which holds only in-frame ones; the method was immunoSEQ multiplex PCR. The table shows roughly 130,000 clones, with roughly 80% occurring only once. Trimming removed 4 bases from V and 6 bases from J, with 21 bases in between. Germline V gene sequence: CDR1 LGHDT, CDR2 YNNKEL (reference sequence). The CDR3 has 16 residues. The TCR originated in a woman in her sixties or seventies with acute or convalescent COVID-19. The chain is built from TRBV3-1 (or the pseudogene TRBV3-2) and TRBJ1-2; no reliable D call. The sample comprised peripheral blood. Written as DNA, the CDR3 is TGTGCCAGCAGCCCCCTCATGGCCCCGGGGTCCGATGGCTACACCTTC. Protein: CASSPLMAPGSDGYTF.